The T cell receptor (beta chain) described here comes from a study of blood T cells in healthy people across ages. General study results and limits: The authors considered diversity estimates from one million T cells to be underestimates. Among long-lived donors, naive CD4+ cells were more numerous and diversity higher than in aged donors.

Trimming cost V 0 bases and J 13 bases, with 9 bases left between them. Germline CDR1 ENHRY, CDR2 SYGVKD. This CDR3 has 12 amino acids. With a J-beta primer mix and a sample-barcoded 5' primer, a second PCR ran roughly 6 to 11 cycles. TCRdb independently ran MiXCR on the 5' RACE reads; one entry per CDR3 protein. Of more than 1 million distinct CDR3 sequences detected, under 45% appear once; the ten largest clones hold approximately 20%. In the case of this clonotype: Its antigen is not identified.

Healthy Russian Caucasian donors spanned ages about 6 to 95 years. Material for sequencing was blood. This clonotype originated in a woman aged 55-75 years in good health. The chain joins TRBV10-3 to TRBJ1-4; D is uncertain. DNA for the CDR3: TGTGCCATCAGTGAGTCCGCCGAAGGACTGTTTTTT. It encodes CAISESAEGLFF.